Sequencing of this TCR beta chain was carried out in a study of T cell responses to AZD1222 COVID-19 vaccine. Method: immunoSEQ multiplex PCR; TCRdb's copy keeps in-frame clones and lacks some. The sample lists around 110,000 clones, around 85% occurring once. CDR1 and CDR2 (germline): SGHNT, YENEEA. The V and J ends lost 4 bases and 4 bases, in that order; junction bases with no gene match: 8. The CDR3 length is 17 residues. Study-wide results and caveats: Reports indicate that nearly half of spike-specific TCRs are directed at unmutated variant regions.

This clone was seen only once. The antigen is undetermined. Source: peripheral blood, taken on day 0 of MenACWY control vaccination. V is TRBV11-3 and J is TRBJ2-3, with 13 bases identical to TRBD2. The TCR originated in an adult in good health. The CDR3 reads CASSSGTSGEGADTQYF. The CDR3 DNA reads as TGTGCCAGCAGCTCAGGGACTAGCGGGGAAGGGGCAGATACGCAGTATTTT.